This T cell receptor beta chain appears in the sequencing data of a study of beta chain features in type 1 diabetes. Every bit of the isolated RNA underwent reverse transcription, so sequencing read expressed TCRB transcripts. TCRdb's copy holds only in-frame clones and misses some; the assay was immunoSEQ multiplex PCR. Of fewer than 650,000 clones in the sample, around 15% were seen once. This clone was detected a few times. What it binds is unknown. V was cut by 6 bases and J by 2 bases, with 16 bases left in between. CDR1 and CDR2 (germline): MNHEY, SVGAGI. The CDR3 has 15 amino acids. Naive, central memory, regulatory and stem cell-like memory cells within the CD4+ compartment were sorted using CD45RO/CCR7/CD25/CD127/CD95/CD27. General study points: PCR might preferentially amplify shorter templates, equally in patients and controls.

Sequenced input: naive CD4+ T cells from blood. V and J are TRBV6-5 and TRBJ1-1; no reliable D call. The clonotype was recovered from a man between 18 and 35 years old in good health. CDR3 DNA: TGTGCCAGCAGAGGATCCAAAGGTTTTAACACTGAAGCTTTCTTT. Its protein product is CASRGSKGFNTEAFF.